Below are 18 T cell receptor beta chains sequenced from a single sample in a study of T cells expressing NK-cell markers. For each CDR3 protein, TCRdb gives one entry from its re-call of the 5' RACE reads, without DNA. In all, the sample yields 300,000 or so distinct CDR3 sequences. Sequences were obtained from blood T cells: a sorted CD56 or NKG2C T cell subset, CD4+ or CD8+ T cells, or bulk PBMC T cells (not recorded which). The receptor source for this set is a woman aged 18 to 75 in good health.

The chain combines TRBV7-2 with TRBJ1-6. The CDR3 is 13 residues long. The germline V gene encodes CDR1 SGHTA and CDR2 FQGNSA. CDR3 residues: CASSAGRVSPLHF.

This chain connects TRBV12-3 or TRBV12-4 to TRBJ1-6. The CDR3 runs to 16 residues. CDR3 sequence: CASKVSYGKLGSPLHF.

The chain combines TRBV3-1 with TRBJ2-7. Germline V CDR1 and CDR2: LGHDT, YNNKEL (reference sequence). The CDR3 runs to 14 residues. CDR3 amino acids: CASSRDIGLGEQYF.

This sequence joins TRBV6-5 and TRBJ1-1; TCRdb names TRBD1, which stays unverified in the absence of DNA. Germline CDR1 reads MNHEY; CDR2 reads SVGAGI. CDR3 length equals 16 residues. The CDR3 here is CASSYPPGTGITEAFF.

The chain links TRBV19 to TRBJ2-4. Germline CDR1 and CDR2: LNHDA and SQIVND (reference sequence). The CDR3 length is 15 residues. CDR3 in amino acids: CASSPRETAKNIQYF.

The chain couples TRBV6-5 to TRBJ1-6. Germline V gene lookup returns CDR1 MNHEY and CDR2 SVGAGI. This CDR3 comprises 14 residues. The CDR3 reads CASSYSTRGSPLHF.

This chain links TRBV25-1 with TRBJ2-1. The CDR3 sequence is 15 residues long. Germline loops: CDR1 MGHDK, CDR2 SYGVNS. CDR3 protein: CASSEFKGLHNEQFF.

The CDR3 spells CAWTQRGGYHEQFF. This sequence joins TRBV30 and TRBJ2-1; TCRdb's D call of TRBD2 is untestable without DNA. Germline V gene data show CDR1 as GTSNPN and CDR2 as SVGIG (reference sequence). There are 14 residues in the CDR3.

This CDR3 reads CASSYSEASTDTQYF. The chain has TRBV6-5 and TRBJ2-3. The germline V gene has CDR1 MNHEY and CDR2 SVGAGI. This CDR3 is 15 amino acids long.

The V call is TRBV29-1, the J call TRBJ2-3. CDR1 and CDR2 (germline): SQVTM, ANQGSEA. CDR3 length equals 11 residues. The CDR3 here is CSVAYTDTQYF.

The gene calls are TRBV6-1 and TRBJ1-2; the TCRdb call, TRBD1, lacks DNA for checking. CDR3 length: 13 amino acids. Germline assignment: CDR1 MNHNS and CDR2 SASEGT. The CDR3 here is CASSETGFSGYTF.

CDR3: CSAELGAGAGSNEQFF. The V gene is TRBV20-1, the J gene TRBJ2-1; TCRdb's D call, TRBD2, is unchecked because there is no DNA. This CDR3 comprises 16 residues. The germline CDR1 and CDR2 sequences are DFQATT and SNEGSKA (reference sequence).

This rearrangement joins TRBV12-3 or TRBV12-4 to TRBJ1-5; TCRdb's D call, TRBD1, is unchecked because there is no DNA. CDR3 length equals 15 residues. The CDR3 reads CASGLRGNSNQPQHF.

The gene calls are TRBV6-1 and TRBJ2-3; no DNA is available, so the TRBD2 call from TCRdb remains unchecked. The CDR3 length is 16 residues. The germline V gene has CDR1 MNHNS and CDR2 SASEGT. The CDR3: CASSRKAGVNTDTQYF.

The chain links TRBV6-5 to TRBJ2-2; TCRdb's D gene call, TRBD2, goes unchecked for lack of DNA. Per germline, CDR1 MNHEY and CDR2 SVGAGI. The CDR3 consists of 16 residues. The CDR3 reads CASSWGGGRFTGELFF.

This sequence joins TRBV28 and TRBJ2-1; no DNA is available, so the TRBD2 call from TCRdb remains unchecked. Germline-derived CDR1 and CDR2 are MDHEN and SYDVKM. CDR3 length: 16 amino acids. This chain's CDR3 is CASSVPGTSGTNEQFF.

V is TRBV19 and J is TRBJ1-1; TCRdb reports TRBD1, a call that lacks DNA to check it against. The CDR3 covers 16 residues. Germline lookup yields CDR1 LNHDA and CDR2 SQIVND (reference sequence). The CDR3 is CASSTTLTAMNTEAFF.

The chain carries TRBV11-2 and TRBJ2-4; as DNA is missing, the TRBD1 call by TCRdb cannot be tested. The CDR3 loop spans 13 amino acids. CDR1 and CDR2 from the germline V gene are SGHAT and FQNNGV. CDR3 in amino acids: CASSPGQLNIQYF.